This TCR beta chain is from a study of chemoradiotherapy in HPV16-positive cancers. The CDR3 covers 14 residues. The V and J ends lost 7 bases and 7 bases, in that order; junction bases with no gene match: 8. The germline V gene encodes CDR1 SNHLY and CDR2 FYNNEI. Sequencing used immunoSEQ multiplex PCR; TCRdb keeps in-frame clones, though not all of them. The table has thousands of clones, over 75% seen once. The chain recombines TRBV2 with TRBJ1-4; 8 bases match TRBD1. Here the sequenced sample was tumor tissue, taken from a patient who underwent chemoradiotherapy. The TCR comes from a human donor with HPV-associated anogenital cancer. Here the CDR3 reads CASTPRDRSEKLFF. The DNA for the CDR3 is TGTGCCAGCACCCCTAGGGACAGGAGTGAAAAACTGTTTTTT.